This T cell receptor beta chain was captured in a study of OX40 agonist ivuxolimab in advanced cancers. Here immunoSEQ multiplex PCR was the method, and the copy in TCRdb shows in-frame clones only, minus some. Of just over 20,000 clones detected, around nine tenths appear once; the ten largest clones hold approximately 23%. The source was CD4+ or CD8+ T cells sorted from blood, collected in a trial of the OX40 agonist ivuxolimab. The sequence was obtained from an adult with an advanced solid tumor such as melanoma, head and neck, liver or kidney cancer.

The CDR3 sequence: CASSTGTGGNQPQHF. The CDR3 nucleotides read TGCGCCAGCAGCACCGGGACAGGGGGGAATCAGCCCCAGCATTTT. V gene TRBV5-1 combines with J gene TRBJ1-5; 11 bases align to TRBD1. Germline CDR1 reads SGHRS; CDR2 reads YFSETQ. CDR3 length equals 15 residues. V was pared by 4 bases and J by 4 bases, with 4 bases of the junction left unmatched.